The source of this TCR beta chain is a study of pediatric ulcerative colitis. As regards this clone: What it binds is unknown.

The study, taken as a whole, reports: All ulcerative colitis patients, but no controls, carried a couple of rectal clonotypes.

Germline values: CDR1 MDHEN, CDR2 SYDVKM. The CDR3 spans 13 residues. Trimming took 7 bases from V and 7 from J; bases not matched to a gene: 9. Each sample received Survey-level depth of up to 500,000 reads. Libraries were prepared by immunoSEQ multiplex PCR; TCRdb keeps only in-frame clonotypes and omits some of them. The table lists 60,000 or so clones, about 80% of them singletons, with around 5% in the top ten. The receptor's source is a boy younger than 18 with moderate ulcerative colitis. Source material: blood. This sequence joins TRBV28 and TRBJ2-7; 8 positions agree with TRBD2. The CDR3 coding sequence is TGTGCCAGCACTACGGGGGGGGCCTGGGAGCAGTACTTC. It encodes CASTTGGAWEQYF. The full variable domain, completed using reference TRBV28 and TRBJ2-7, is DVKVTQSSRYLVKRTGEKVFLECVQDMDHENMFWYRQDPGLGLRLIYFSYDVKMKEKGDIPEGYSVSREKKERFSLILESASTNQTSMYLCASTTGGAWEQYFGPGTRLTVT.